This TCR beta chain was retrieved from a study of cytomegalovirus exposure and HLA in healthy donors. Study-wide findings and caveats: Among TCR beta chains, those listed as cytomegalovirus-associated numbered roughly 150. It was confirmed in vitro that a few of the CMV-associated chains were specific for CMV antigens. TCR beta V- and J-gene trimming, according to a later analysis, was linked to a missense DCLRE1C variant.

The CDR3 covers 16 residues. In germline, CDR1 is MDHEN, CDR2 SYDVKM. The V gene end was trimmed by 6 bases and the J gene end by 0 bases; junction bases not matched to a gene: 7. With respect to this clone: Antigen unknown.

Likely unrecorded immune exposures existed in these nominally healthy donors. The study ran its PCR with 60 Vbeta and 13 Jbeta primers. The table came from immunoSEQ multiplex PCR; TCRdb's copy has only in-frame clones and leaves some out. The sample includes tens of thousands of clones. Sequencing was carried out using PBMCs. This TCR was sampled from a woman in her 50s in good health and CMV-seropositive. The rearrangement joins TRBV28 to TRBJ2-2; 7 nucleotides align to TRBD1. The CDR3 sequence is CASSPRGTANTGELFF. The CDR3 DNA reads as TGTGCCAGCAGCCCAAGGGGGACAGCGAACACCGGGGAGCTGTTTTTT.